These 18 T cell receptor beta chains were all obtained from the same sample, sequenced in a study of blood T cells in healthy people across ages. Alongside a J-beta primer mix, a sample-barcoded 5' primer served in a second PCR lasting about 7 to 12 cycles. TCRdb analysed the 5' RACE reads with MiXCR anew, one entry per CDR3 protein. The sample records about 690,000 distinct CDR3 sequences, around 38% being singletons. Sequencing used blood. The receptors shown here come from a man aged 80 or over in good health.

This sequence joins TRBV28 and TRBJ2-3, with D unresolved. Germline CDR1 and CDR2: MDHEN and SYDVKM. The CDR3 is 13 residues long. The ends were cut back, 6 bases at V and 4 bases at J, with 11 bases in the middle. The CDR3 here is CASRLPGADTQYF. CDR3 DNA sequence: TGTGCCAGCAGGCTCCCCGGAGCAGATACGCAGTATTTT.

This clonotype was picked up a small number of times. The chain couples TRBV7-9 to TRBJ2-6; D gene uncertain. V lost 1 base, J lost 0 bases, and 7 bases lay in between. Germline V gene lookup returns CDR1 SEHNR and CDR2 FQNEAQ (reference sequence). This CDR3 region has 16 residues. The CDR3 is CASSLEDPSGANVLTF. CDR3 DNA sequence: TGTGCCAGCAGCTTAGAGGATCCCTCTGGGGCCAACGTCCTGACTTTC. Full variable domain (rest looked up from reference TRBV7-9 and TRBJ2-6): DTGVSQNPRHKITKRGQNVTFRCDPISEHNRLYWYRQTLGQGPEFLTYFQNEAQLEKSRLLSDRFSAERPKGSFSTLEIQRTEQGDSAMYLCASSLEDPSGANVLTFGAGSRLTVL.

This clonotype was counted ten times or more. The chain carries TRBV7-2 and TRBJ2-1, with D unclear. Trimming took 7 bases from V and 0 from J, leaving 10 bases between them. The CDR3 consists of 14 residues. Germline CDR1 and CDR2: SGHTA and FQGNSA. In DNA, the CDR3 is TGTGCCAGCACGAAAGACCTCTCCTACAATGAGCAGTTCTTC. Translation: CASTKDLSYNEQFF.

V is TRBV12-3 or TRBV12-4 and J is TRBJ2-3; TRBD2 agrees at 10 bases. The CDR3 covers 20 residues. V dropped 4 bases and J dropped 6; count of bases not matched to a gene: 22. DNA for the CDR3: TGTGCCAGCAGTTCTGGTGGAAAGGTAGCGGGAGGCCGCCTTCTGGATACGCAGTATTTT. Amino acid sequence: CASSSGGKVAGGRLLDTQYF.

The chain carries TRBV7-2 and TRBJ2-3, with D possibly being TRBD2 (5 bases). There are 16 residues in the CDR3. CDR1 and CDR2 from the germline V gene are SGHTA and FQGNSA. Trimming removed 7 bases from V and 0 bases from J, with 17 bases in between. The CDR3 loop reads CASKGSWGASTDTQYF. CDR3 sequence (DNA): TGTGCCAGCAAAGGGTCCTGGGGAGCTAGCACAGATACGCAGTATTTT.

This chain joins TRBV6-5 and TRBJ2-7; TRBD2 aligns across 10 bases. Germline CDR1 and CDR2: MNHEY and SVGAGI. Trimming cost V 0 bases and J 4 bases; bases outside gene matches: 9. The length of the CDR3 is 17 residues. CDR3 amino acids: CASSYSGLAGDTYEQYF. CDR3 coding DNA: TGTGCCAGCAGTTACTCGGGGCTAGCGGGGGACACGTACGAGCAGTACTTC.

This chain connects TRBV29-1 to TRBJ1-5; 7 nucleotides align to TRBD1. Germline-derived CDR1 and CDR2 are SQVTM and ANQGSEA. This CDR3 has 15 residues. V lost 4 bases, J lost 9 bases, and 15 bases stayed unmatched. Here the CDR3 DNA reads TGCAGCGTTGGCCAGACAGGGAACGATGGGGGGCCCCAGCATTTT. It codes for CSVGQTGNDGGPQHF.

V is TRBV28 and J is TRBJ1-6; no clear D gene. Trimming took off 7 bases at V and 7 bases at J, with 11 bases between the two ends. CDR1 MDHEN and CDR2 SYDVKM come from the germline V gene. The CDR3 has 13 residues. CDR3 sequence: CASTSRKNSPLHF. CDR3 in DNA: TGTGCCAGCACTTCTAGAAAGAATTCACCCCTCCACTTT.

V is TRBV5-1 and J is TRBJ2-3; 12 bases line up with TRBD2. The CDR3 spans 18 residues. The ends lost 3 bases at V and 0 bases at J; junction bases unmatched: 8. CDR1 is SGHRS, CDR2 YFSETQ, per germline. CDR3 region: CASSWIGLAGSSTDTQYF. CDR3 bases: TGCGCCAGCAGCTGGATTGGACTAGCGGGATCTAGCACAGATACGCAGTATTTT.

A remark on this clonotype: At one end, the junction sequence differs from germline, possibly due to a read error. The CDR3 DNA reads TGTGCCGGCAGCCAAGATGGCCCACGACAGCCCCAGCATTTT. Translating it yields CAGSQDGPRQPQHF. J is TRBJ1-5 and V is TRBV4-2, with D hard to call. The germline CDR1 and CDR2 sequences are LGHNA and YNFKEQ. The CDR3 length is 14 residues.

The CDR3 DNA reads as TGTGCCAGCAGCTTCGAAGTGGAGCGGGATGGGAATGAGCAGTACTTC. Translation: CASSFEVERDGNEQYF. The J gene is TRBJ2-7, the V gene TRBV5-8; 7 positions match TRBD2. Germline V CDR1 and CDR2: SGHTS, YDEGEE. After removal of 2 bases from V and 7 bases from J, the junction contained 15 bases not matched to a gene. The CDR3 is 16 amino acids. Looking up the rest from reference TRBV5-8 and TRBJ2-7 gives the full variable domain: EAGVTQSPTHLIKTRGQQATLRCSPISGHTSVYWYQQALGLGLQFLLWYDEGEERNRGNFPPRFSGRQFPNYSSELNVNALELEDSALYLCASSFEVERDGNEQYFGPGTRLTVT.

The chain couples TRBV4-2 to TRBJ2-5, with D unclear. The V and J ends lost 0 bases and 11 bases respectively, with 22 bases between them. Germline assignment: CDR1 LGHNA and CDR2 YNFKEQ. The CDR3 loop spans 16 amino acids. In nucleotides, the CDR3 is TGTGCCAGCAGCCAAGAAGGGCAGGACCCAAACAATGAGCAGTACTTC. Translated, it gives CASSQEGQDPNNEQYF.

The chain combines TRBV20-1 with TRBJ2-3; maybe TRBD2 (7 bases). The CDR3 runs 15 residues. Germline V gives CDR1 DFQATT, CDR2 SNEGSKA (reference sequence). Trimming took off 6 bases at V and 5 bases at J, with 21 bases between the two ends. CDR3 sequence reads: CSAEDRKRGGDTQYF. CDR3 nucleotide sequence: TGCAGTGCGGAGGATAGGAAAAGGGGGGGAGATACGCAGTATTTT.

This clonotype was seen ten or more times. CDR3 region: CSAVLGRDLSGANVLTF. The CDR3 nucleotides are TGCAGTGCCGTCCTCGGGAGGGACCTCTCTGGGGCCAACGTCCTGACTTTC. The chain joins TRBV20-1 to TRBJ2-6, with TRBD2 matching over 8 bases. Germline loops: CDR1 DFQATT, CDR2 SNEGSKA (reference sequence). The CDR3 spans 17 residues. Trimming cost V 6 bases and J 0 bases; bases outside gene matches: 10.

The chain recombines TRBV7-2 with TRBJ1-5, with TRBD1 identical over 9 bases. The trim removed 1 base at V and 6 bases at J, leaving 1 base unmatched. CDR1 and CDR2 from the germline V gene are SGHTA and FQGNSA. The CDR3 is 14 residues long. The CDR3 is CASSLGQGVQPQHF. Here the CDR3 DNA reads TGTGCCAGCAGCTTAGGACAGGGGGTTCAGCCCCAGCATTTT.

This clonotype was counted many times. The genes are TRBV14 and TRBJ1-4; maybe TRBD1 (6 bases). Trimming removed 1 base at V and 5 bases at J, with 14 bases between. This CDR3 spans 16 amino acids. CDR1 is SGHDN and CDR2 is FVKESK in the germline V gene. The CDR3 DNA sequence: TGTGCCAGCAGCCAAGCCATGGACAGAAGAAATGAAAAACTGTTTTTT. The encoded protein is CASSQAMDRRNEKLFF.

J is TRBJ2-1 and V is TRBV27; tentatively, D is TRBD2 (5 bases). V lost 0 bases and J 5 bases, leaving 8 bases between the germline ends. The CDR3 contains 14 residues. Germline lookup yields CDR1 MNHEY and CDR2 SMNVEV (reference sequence). The CDR3 sequence is CASSLSSGNNEQFF. CDR3 DNA: TGTGCCAGCAGTTTATCGAGCGGAAACAATGAGCAGTTCTTC.

The V gene is TRBV7-2, the J gene TRBJ2-7, with 7 bases matching TRBD2. V lost 5 bases and J lost 2; bases outside the gene matches: 6. The CDR3 runs 14 residues. Germline CDR1 reads SGHTA; CDR2 reads FQGNSA. The CDR3 is CASSQRLAAYEQYF. The DNA of the CDR3 is TGTGCCAGCAGCCAGAGGCTAGCGGCCTACGAGCAGTACTTC.